This T cell receptor (beta chain) is from a study of cytomegalovirus exposure and HLA in healthy donors. At the level of the study: The Caucasian-associated ancestry cluster held 80% to 90% of roughly 370 genotyped donors.

A multiplex PCR was run with 60 Vbeta primers and 13 Jbeta primers. TCRdb keeps only in-frame clones here, not all; method: immunoSEQ multiplex PCR. This table holds 150,000 to 200,000 clones, roughly 79% found once. General study findings and limits: In an earlier analysis, productive rearrangement rates for most beta V segments clustered near 87% or 30%. In a later analysis, roughly 17,000 TCR beta sequences were associated with HLA alleles at 0.05 false discovery rate.

V was pared by 1 base and J by 2 bases, with 14 bases between. Germline loops: CDR1 MGHRA, CDR2 YSYEKL. CDR3 length: 16 residues. This clone was observed a handful of times. Antigen unknown. Sequenced input: PBMCs. The TCR comes from a man aged 25 to 40 in good health and CMV-seronegative. The chain joins TRBV4-1 to TRBJ2-5, with D maybe TRBD2 (7 bases). The CDR3 reads CASSQGERGGQETQYF. CDR3 sequence (DNA): TGCGCCAGCAGCCAAGGGGAGAGGGGGGGGCAAGAGACCCAGTACTTC.